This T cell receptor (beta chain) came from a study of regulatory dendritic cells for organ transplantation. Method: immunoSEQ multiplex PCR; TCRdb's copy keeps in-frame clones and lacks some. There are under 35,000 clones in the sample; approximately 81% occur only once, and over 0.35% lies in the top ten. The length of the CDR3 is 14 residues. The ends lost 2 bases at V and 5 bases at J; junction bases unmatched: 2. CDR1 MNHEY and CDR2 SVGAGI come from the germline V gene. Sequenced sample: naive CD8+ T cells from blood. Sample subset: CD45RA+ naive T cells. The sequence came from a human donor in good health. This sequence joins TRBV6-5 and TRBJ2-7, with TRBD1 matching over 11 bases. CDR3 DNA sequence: TGTGCCAGCAGTTACGGGGGACAGGGGGACGAGCAGTACTTC. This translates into CASSYGGQGDEQYF.